The clone carrying this T cell receptor beta chain was observed once. Its specificity is unknown. The sample originates from a study of T cells after yellow fever vaccination. Regarding the study as a whole: The booster saw the reappearance of most primary-vaccination clones (roughly 95% CD4, roughly 90% CD8). Peaking on day 5 versus 15, the secondary response was faster but weaker. Overall, a small share of clonotypes was seen in both CD4 and CD8 compartments. Contamination of FACS-sorted repertoires by abundant clonotypes from the bulk population could occur.

Using its own MiXCR run on the 5' RACE reads, TCRdb lists one record per CDR3 protein. The sample yields some 350,000 distinct CDR3 sequences, almost 4% seen once. V was clipped by 5 bases and J by 6 bases, with 14 bases between them. There are 14 residues in the CDR3. Germline lookup yields CDR1 SEHNR and CDR2 FQNEAQ (reference sequence). This specimen consisted of PBMCs, obtained 5 days after the yellow fever booster vaccination. The chain recombines TRBV7-9 with TRBJ1-5, with D possibly being TRBD1 (6 bases). The TCR was taken from a man aged 18-30 years who received the YFV17D yellow fever vaccine. The CDR3, as DNA: TGTGCCAGCAGCAAGGAACAGGGTTTTCAGCCCCAGCATTTT. It is translated as CASSKEQGFQPQHF.